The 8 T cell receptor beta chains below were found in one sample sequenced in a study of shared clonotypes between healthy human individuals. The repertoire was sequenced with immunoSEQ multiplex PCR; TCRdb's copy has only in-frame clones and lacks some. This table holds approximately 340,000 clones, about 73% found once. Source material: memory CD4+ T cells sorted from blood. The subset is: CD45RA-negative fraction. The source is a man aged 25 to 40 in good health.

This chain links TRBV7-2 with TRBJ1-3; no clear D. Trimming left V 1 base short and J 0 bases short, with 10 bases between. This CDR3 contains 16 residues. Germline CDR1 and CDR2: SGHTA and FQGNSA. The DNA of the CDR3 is TGTGCCAGCAGCTTAGGGCAGCTCAGCTCTGGAAACACCATATATTTT. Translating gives CASSLGQLSSGNTIYF.

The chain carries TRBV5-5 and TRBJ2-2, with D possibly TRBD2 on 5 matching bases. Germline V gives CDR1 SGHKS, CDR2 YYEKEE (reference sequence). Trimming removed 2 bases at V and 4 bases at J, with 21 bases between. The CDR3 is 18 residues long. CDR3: CASSFTPPGRGTTGELFF. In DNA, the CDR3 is TGTGCCAGCAGCTTCACACCCCCCGGCCGGGGAACCACCGGGGAGCTGTTTTTT.

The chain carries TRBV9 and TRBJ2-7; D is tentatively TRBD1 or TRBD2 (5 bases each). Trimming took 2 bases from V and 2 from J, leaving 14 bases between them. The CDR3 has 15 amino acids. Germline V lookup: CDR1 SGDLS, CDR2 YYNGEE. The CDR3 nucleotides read TGTGCCAGCAGCGTTTTCGGGGACGGCACCTACGAGCAGTACTTC. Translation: CASSVFGDGTYEQYF.

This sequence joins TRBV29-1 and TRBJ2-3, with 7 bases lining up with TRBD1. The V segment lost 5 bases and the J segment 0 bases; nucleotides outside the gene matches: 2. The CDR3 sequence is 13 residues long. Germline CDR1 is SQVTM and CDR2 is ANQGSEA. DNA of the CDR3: TGCAGCGTTAACAGGGGTAGCACAGATACGCAGTATTTT. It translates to CSVNRGSTDTQYF.

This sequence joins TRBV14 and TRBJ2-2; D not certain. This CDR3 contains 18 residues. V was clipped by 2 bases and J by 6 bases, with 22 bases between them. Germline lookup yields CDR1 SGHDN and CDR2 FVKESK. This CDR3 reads CASSQSWKANSGPGELFF. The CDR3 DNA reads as TGTGCCAGCAGCCAAAGTTGGAAGGCCAATTCCGGACCCGGGGAGCTGTTTTTT.

CDR3 protein: CASSRRGGSYNEQFF. The CDR3 region has the DNA TGTGCCAGCAGCCGCAGGGGAGGCTCCTACAATGAGCAGTTCTTC. The chain is built from TRBV7-2 and TRBJ2-1; D may correspond to TRBD1 or TRBD2 (6 bases each). Per germline, CDR1 SGHTA and CDR2 FQGNSA. The CDR3 runs 15 residues. The V end lost 5 bases, the J end lost 0 bases, and 11 bases lay between the germline ends.

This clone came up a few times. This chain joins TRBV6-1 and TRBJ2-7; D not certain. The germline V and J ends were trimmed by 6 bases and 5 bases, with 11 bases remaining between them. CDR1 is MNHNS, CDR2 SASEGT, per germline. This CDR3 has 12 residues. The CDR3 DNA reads TGTGCCAGCAGATCATCGGAACACGAGCAGTACTTC. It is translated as CASRSSEHEQYF.

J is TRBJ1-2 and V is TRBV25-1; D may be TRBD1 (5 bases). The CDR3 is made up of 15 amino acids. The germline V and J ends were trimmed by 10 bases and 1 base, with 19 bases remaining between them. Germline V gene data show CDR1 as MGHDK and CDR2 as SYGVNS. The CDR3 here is CATFDTGVLNYGYTF. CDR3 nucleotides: TGTGCCACCTTCGATACGGGGGTCCTTAACTATGGCTACACCTTC.